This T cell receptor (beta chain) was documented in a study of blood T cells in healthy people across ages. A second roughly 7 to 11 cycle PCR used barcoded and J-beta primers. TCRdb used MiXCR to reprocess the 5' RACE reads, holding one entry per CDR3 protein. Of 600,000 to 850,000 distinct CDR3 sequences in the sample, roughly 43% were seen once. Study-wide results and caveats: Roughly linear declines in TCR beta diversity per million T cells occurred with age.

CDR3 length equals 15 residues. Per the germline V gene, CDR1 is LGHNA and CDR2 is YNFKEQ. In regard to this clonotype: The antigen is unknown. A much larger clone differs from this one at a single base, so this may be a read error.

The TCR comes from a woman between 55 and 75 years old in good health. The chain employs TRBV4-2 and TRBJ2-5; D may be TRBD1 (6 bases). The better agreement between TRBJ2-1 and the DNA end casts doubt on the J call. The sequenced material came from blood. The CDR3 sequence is CASSPRQAVQETQFF. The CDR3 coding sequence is TGTGCCAGCAGCCCACGACAGGCAGTACAAGAGACCCAGTTCTTC.